The T cell receptor beta chain described here comes from a study of blood T cell repertoires in COVID-19. As for the study in general: The United States, Italy and Spain supplied acute and convalescent COVID-19 samples. Sources were T cells, B-cell-depleted T cells, or PBMCs; the material itself was cDNA or gDNA.

The germline CDR1 and CDR2 sequences are LNHDA and SQIVND (reference sequence). V gave up 4 bases and J gave up 4 bases; unmatched junction bases: 3. The CDR3 consists of 14 residues. In the original workflow: Estimation of nucleated cell counts was performed using reference gene primer amplification. Sequencing was performed with immunoSEQ multiplex PCR; in TCRdb, only in-frame clones are kept and a portion is missing. The V and J calls and clone size are taken from that table; D and trimming were inferred from the DNA. The sample contains approximately 200,000 clones, about 88% of which appear only once.

Sequencing used peripheral blood. This sequence was found in a man aged 50 or older who had recovered from COVID-19. The chain carries TRBV19 and TRBJ2-3; 9 bases are a match to TRBD2. The CDR3 DNA sequence: TGTGCCAGTAGTACGAGGACTAGCGCAGATACGCAGTATTTT. It specifies CASSTRTSADTQYF.